This TCR beta chain was recovered during a study of T cell responses to AZD1222 COVID-19 vaccine. In germline, CDR1 is SEHNR, CDR2 FQNEAQ (reference sequence). The CDR3 spans 13 residues. Profiled with immunoSEQ multiplex PCR; TCRdb holds only in-frame clones, not every one. This table holds about 110,000 clones, around 90% found once. The material was peripheral blood, obtained on day 0 of AZD1222 vaccination. This clonotype originated in an adult in good health. This chain connects TRBV7-9 to TRBJ1-2, with D possibly being TRBD1 (5 bases). CDR3 nucleotide sequence: TGTGCGGTGGGGGACCTCGAAGCTGGGGGCTACACCTTC. Residues: CAVGDLEAGGYTF.